This T cell receptor beta chain appears in the sequencing data of a study of T-cell memory formation after mild COVID-19. Study observations and caveats: Detection of some responders pre-infection suggested pre-existing cross-reactive memory T cells participated. The main location of contracting CD4+ clones was CM and EM, and that of contracting CD8+ clones was EMRA.

The V end lost 5 bases, the J end lost 5 bases, and 12 bases lay between the germline ends. CDR3 length: 13 residues. CDR1 is MNHNS, CDR2 SASEGT, per germline. MiXCR, run by TCRdb on the 5' RACE reads, gives a single entry per CDR3 protein. The table includes just under 550,000 distinct CDR3 sequences, 20% detected once. To note about this clonotype: The antigen remains unidentified.

This TCR was sampled from an adult woman who had mild COVID-19 (a few samples of this study predate the infection). Cell type and time point are not known. The sample comprised PBMCs or a T cell subset sorted from them (not recorded which). The chain is built from TRBV6-1 and TRBJ1-1; the D is unclear. In DNA, the CDR3 is TGTGCCAGCAGTAGGACCTTTGGAACTGAAGCTTTCTTT. Translation gives CASSRTFGTEAFF.